These 28 T cell receptor beta chains were all obtained from the same sample, sequenced in a study of T cells in Graves' hyperthyroidism and ophthalmopathy. Template material for amplifying TCR beta CDR3 regions consisted of RNA transcripts. Researchers ran a first-round RT-PCR on the TCR CDR3 using the HTBI primer set. TCRdb ran MiXCR on the multiplex PCR reads and lists one entry per CDR3 protein. The sample includes about 290,000 distinct CDR3 sequences, 12% to 15% of them seen just once. The specimen was blood. The receptors come from a woman aged 40 to 50 with Graves' hyperthyroidism.

The chain employs TRBV6-1 and TRBJ2-7; 7 nucleotides agree with TRBD1. There are 15 residues in the CDR3. Germline trimming cut 6 bases from V and 3 bases from J; bases unmatched to any gene: 11. CDR1 is MNHNS, CDR2 SASEGT, per germline. Written as DNA, the CDR3 is TGTGCCAGCAGACGAACAGGGGACGATTACTACGAGCAGTACTTC. It translates to CASRRTGDDYYEQYF.

As to this clonotype: The junction departs from the called germline gene at one end, perhaps through a read error. The chain has TRBV3-1 and TRBJ2-4, with no clear D. CDR3 length: 12 amino acids. In germline, CDR1 is LGHDT, CDR2 YNNKEL (reference sequence). CDR3 DNA sequence: TGTGCCAGCAGCCCCCAGGAGCACATTCAGTGCTTC. Translation gives CASSPQEHIQCF. The variable domain in full, with the rest retrieved from reference TRBV3-1 and TRBJ2-4, is DTAVSQTPKYLVTQMGNDKSIKCEQNLGHDTMYWYKQDSKKFLKIMFSYNNKELIINETVPNRFSPKSPDKAHLNLHINSLELGDSAVYFCASSPQEHIQCFGAGTRLSVL.

This sequence joins TRBV20-1 and TRBJ2-1, with 9 bases aligning to TRBD2. This CDR3 has 14 amino acids. Germline values: CDR1 DFQATT, CDR2 SNEGSKA (reference sequence). Trimming at V came to 5 bases and at J to 4 bases, leaving 6 bases not matched to a gene. This CDR3 reads CSAPSGRLYNEQFF. The CDR3 DNA is TGCAGTGCTCCCAGCGGGAGGCTTTACAATGAGCAGTTCTTC.

This clonotype was detected ten times or more. This sequence joins TRBV10-3 and TRBJ2-1; tentatively, D is TRBD2 (5 bases). Trimming cost V 5 bases and J 0 bases, with 14 bases left between them. Germline CDR1 reads ENHRY; CDR2 reads SYGVKD. This CDR3 comprises 16 residues. CDR3 in DNA: TGTGCCATCAGTTCAAGGACTGGGATCTCCTACAATGAGCAGTTCTTC. It specifies CAISSRTGISYNEQFF.

This clonotype was recorded many times. The V gene is TRBV7-6, the J gene TRBJ2-7; TRBD1 matches 9 bases. J gave up 0 bases and V 2 bases, and 11 bases lay outside the gene matches. Looked up from germline, CDR1 is SGHVS and CDR2 is FNYEAQ. The CDR3 totals 18 residues. The CDR3 sequence: CASSLISYRTGDSYEQYF. CDR3 DNA: TGTGCCAGCAGCTTAATCTCGTATCGGACAGGGGACTCCTACGAGCAGTACTTC.

This clonotype was counted many times. V is TRBV7-2 and J is TRBJ1-2; TRBD1 aligns across 9 bases. The CDR3 has 15 residues. V dropped 3 bases and J dropped 4; count of bases not matched to a gene: 6. CDR1 is SGHTA, CDR2 FQGNSA, per germline. The CDR3, as DNA: TGTGCCAGCAGCTTCCAGGGACAGGGAACCTATGGCTACACCTTC. It yields the protein CASSFQGQGTYGYTF.

The chain combines TRBV19 with TRBJ1-1; maybe TRBD1 (6 bases). This CDR3 has 14 amino acids. Trimming cost V 7 bases and J 3 bases, with 15 bases left between them. CDR1 is LNHDA, CDR2 SQIVND, per germline (reference sequence). The CDR3 sequence is CASTDSWKDTEAFF. The DNA of the CDR3 is TGTGCCAGTACGGACAGCTGGAAGGACACTGAAGCTTTCTTT.

This clonotype was counted many times. CDR3 residues: CASSERGRAATNEKLFF. The CDR3 nucleotides read TGTGCCAGCAGTGAGAGGGGAAGGGCAGCAACTAATGAAAAACTGTTTTTT. The chain is built from TRBV2 and TRBJ1-4, with D maybe TRBD1 (5 bases). The CDR3 totals 17 residues. Deletions cut 3 bases from V and 0 bases from J, with 14 bases between. Germline CDR1 is SNHLY and CDR2 is FYNNEI.

CDR3 region: CASSQGQLNEKLFF. The CDR3 bases are TGTGCCAGCAGCCAGGGACAGTTGAATGAAAAACTGTTTTTT. V and J are TRBV7-2 and TRBJ1-4; 7 bases align to TRBD1. This CDR3 is built from 14 residues. In germline, CDR1 is SGHTA, CDR2 FQGNSA. V shed 5 bases and J 5 bases; nucleotides not matched to a gene: 5.

This clonotype appeared many times. For the CDR3, the DNA is TGTGCCAGCAGTAACTTGGTGGAGCAGTACTTC. Amino acid sequence: CASSNLVEQYF. V gene TRBV27 combines with J gene TRBJ2-7; unclear D gene. Per the germline V gene, CDR1 is MNHEY and CDR2 is SMNVEV (reference sequence). This CDR3 spans 11 amino acids. The V end was cut by 5 bases, the J end by 7 bases, with 9 bases between.

At least ten counts were recorded for this clonotype. The V gene is TRBV4-1, the J gene TRBJ1-1; D is unresolved. The length of the CDR3 is 17 residues. Trimming took 1 base from V and 1 from J, leaving 16 bases between them. Germline V gene data show CDR1 as MGHRA and CDR2 as YSYEKL. The CDR3 loop is CASSQGGSGRTNTEAFF. CDR3 bases: TGCGCCAGCAGCCAAGGGGGTAGTGGACGAACGAACACTGAAGCTTTCTTT.

This clonotype was recorded at least ten times. The chain is built from TRBV6-1 and TRBJ2-7, with 10 bases lining up with TRBD1. CDR3 length equals 15 residues. Trimming at V came to 6 bases and at J to 2 bases, leaving 7 bases not matched to a gene. Germline-derived CDR1 and CDR2 are MNHNS and SASEGT. The CDR3 coding sequence is TGTGCCAGCAGGCCCGGACAGGGGGTCGCCTACGAGCAGTACTTC. Translated, it gives CASRPGQGVAYEQYF.

Ten or more counts support this clonotype. The chain links TRBV18 to TRBJ2-5; 10 positions match TRBD2. The CDR3 is 15 residues long. Germline V CDR1 and CDR2: KGHSH, LQKENI. The V segment lost 5 bases and the J segment 4 bases; nucleotides outside the gene matches: 7. DNA for the CDR3: TGTGCCAGCTCAGCCTCCCGGACTAGCGGAGAGACCCAGTACTTC. This translates into CASSASRTSGETQYF.

This clonotype was observed at least ten times. The chain is built from TRBV7-2 and TRBJ2-3; 10 bases fit TRBD2. The CDR3 extends over 17 amino acids. Germline V gives CDR1 SGHTA, CDR2 FQGNSA. V dropped 2 bases and J dropped 1; count of bases not matched to a gene: 6. The CDR3 loop reads CASSLSGTSARTDTQYF. CDR3 sequence (DNA): TGTGCCAGCAGCTTAAGCGGGACTAGCGCTCGCACAGATACGCAGTATTTT.

In this sample, this clonotype turned up many times. The chain combines TRBV28 with TRBJ2-1; D is ambiguous. The germline V and J ends were trimmed by 8 bases and 2 bases, with 16 bases remaining between them. Germline V gene lookup returns CDR1 MDHEN and CDR2 SYDVKM. The CDR3 length is 15 residues. CDR3 nucleotide sequence: TGTGCCAGCGTAAACAGAATACTCCCCTACAATGAGCAGTTCTTC. Protein product: CASVNRILPYNEQFF.

This clonotype has a count of ten or more. This chain uses TRBV28 with TRBJ2-5; TRBD2 matches 7 bases. The CDR3 sequence is 15 residues long. Trimming removed 6 bases from V and 5 bases from J; junction bases left unmatched: 12. Germline CDR1 and CDR2: MDHEN and SYDVKM. The CDR3 region is CASSHAWEGVETQYF. The CDR3 nucleotides read TGTGCCAGCAGCCACGCTTGGGAGGGCGTTGAGACCCAGTACTTC. Filled out from reference TRBV28 and TRBJ2-5, the complete variable domain reads DVKVTQSSRYLVKRTGEKVFLECVQDMDHENMFWYRQDPGLGLRLIYFSYDVKMKEKGDIPEGYSVSREKKERFSLILESASTNQTSMYLCASSHAWEGVETQYFGPGTRLLVL.

The table lists this clonotype with many counts. The chain has TRBV6-1 and TRBJ1-1, with a possible D match to TRBD1 (5 bases). This CDR3 has 13 residues. The V gene lost 4 bases and the J gene lost 1 base, with 7 bases spanning the gap. The germline gives CDR1 MNHNS, CDR2 SASEGT. The CDR3 sequence: CASSAQENTEAFF. The DNA of the CDR3 is TGTGCCAGCAGTGCACAGGAGAACACTGAAGCTTTCTTT.

This clonotype was detected a few times. This chain links TRBV6-1 with TRBJ1-3; D is unclear. The V and J ends lost 8 bases and 0 bases respectively, with 8 bases between them. The CDR3 spans 13 residues. Germline CDR1 is MNHNS and CDR2 is SASEGT. DNA for the CDR3: TGTGCCAGCGCGGAGGGCTCTGGAAACACCATATATTTT. Residues: CASAEGSGNTIYF.

This clonotype was detected ten times or more. This chain uses TRBV20-1 with TRBJ1-1; a weak D match, TRBD1 (5 bases). The CDR3 is 12 amino acids. Germline V lookup: CDR1 DFQATT, CDR2 SNEGSKA (reference sequence). V lost 6 bases, J lost 3 bases, and 11 bases lay in between. The CDR3 reads CSARRGHTEAFF. The CDR3 DNA follows: TGCAGTGCCAGGAGGGGCCACACTGAAGCTTTCTTT.

Ten or more counts support this clonotype. The genes are TRBV6-1 and TRBJ2-3, with D possibly being TRBD1 (6 bases). This CDR3 has 14 amino acids. The V and J ends lost 7 bases and 6 bases respectively, with 17 bases between them. Germline V CDR1 and CDR2: MNHNS, SASEGT. CDR3: CASKEGGSLDTQYF. The CDR3 DNA follows: TGTGCCAGCAAAGAAGGGGGTTCGTTGGATACGCAGTATTTT.

This clonotype was detected many times. The rearrangement uses TRBV2 and TRBJ1-6; D is unresolved. Trimming pared 7 bases from V and 6 bases from J, leaving 16 bases between. Germline V gives CDR1 SNHLY, CDR2 FYNNEI. This CDR3 comprises 15 residues. CDR3: CASKAGGYGNSPLHF. CDR3 DNA: TGTGCCAGCAAAGCTGGAGGGTATGGTAATTCACCCCTCCACTTT. The full variable domain, completed using reference TRBV2 and TRBJ1-6, is EPEVTQTPSHQVTQMGQEVILRCVPISNHLYFYWYRQILGQKVEFLVSFYNNEISEKSEIFDDQFSVERPDGSNFTLKIRSTKLEDSAMYFCASKAGGYGNSPLHFGNGTRLTVT.

The rearrangement uses TRBV19 and TRBJ2-1; D is unresolved. The CDR3 contains 15 residues. Per the germline V gene, CDR1 is LNHDA and CDR2 is SQIVND (reference sequence). Trimming left V 5 bases short and J 1 base short, with 12 bases between. CDR3 DNA: TGTGCCAGTAGTTTAACAAACCCATCCTACAATGAGCAGTTCTTC. It encodes CASSLTNPSYNEQFF.

As concerns this clonotype: It may be a read error: a sequence one base away is much more abundant. This chain's CDR3 is CASSTYRGGTGELFF. CDR3 sequence (DNA): TGTGCCAGCAGCACGTACAGAGGGGGCACCGGGGAGCTGTTTTTT. V is TRBV7-2 and J is TRBJ2-2; weak D call: TRBD1 (6 bases). This CDR3 comprises 15 residues. The germline gives CDR1 SGHTA, CDR2 FQGNSA. V was cut by 5 bases and J by 4 bases, with 14 bases left in between.

This clonotype was picked up many times. The chain joins TRBV28 to TRBJ2-1, with D perhaps assigned TRBD1 or TRBD2 (6 bases each). The germline CDR1 and CDR2 sequences are MDHEN and SYDVKM. Trimming removed 6 bases from V and 7 bases from J, with 16 bases in between. CDR3 length: 14 amino acids. CDR3 nucleotide sequence: TGTGCCAGCAGCCGAGGCGGGACAATAAATGAGCAGTTCTTC. Translated: CASSRGGTINEQFF.

As DNA, the CDR3 is TGTGCCAGCAGGTTCATCCGGGCTAAACCTGAGCCCCAGCATTTT. It encodes CASRFIRAKPEPQHF. The chain carries TRBV28 and TRBJ1-5, with no clear D. CDR1 and CDR2 (germline): MDHEN, SYDVKM. The V end was cut by 6 bases, the J end by 8 bases, with 20 bases between. The CDR3 is 15 residues long.

This clonotype was seen many times. The chain couples TRBV3-1 to TRBJ1-2; tentatively, D is TRBD1 (6 bases). V lost 5 bases and J lost 0, with 10 bases in between. CDR3 length: 14 amino acids. The germline gives CDR1 LGHDT, CDR2 YNNKEL (reference sequence). CDR3 DNA: TGTGCCAGCAGCTTGGACAGCTCTAACTATGGCTACACCTTC. Amino acid sequence: CASSLDSSNYGYTF.

The gene calls are TRBV12-3 or TRBV12-4 and TRBJ2-5, with 15 bases aligning to TRBD2. V was clipped by 3 bases and J by 5 bases; unmatched bases: 4. This CDR3 comprises 16 residues. CDR3 in DNA: TGTGCCAGCAGTTTTCCGGGACTAGCGGGAGGCGAGACCCAGTACTTC. This encodes CASSFPGLAGGETQYF.

This rearrangement joins TRBV18 to TRBJ1-2; D remains unclear. V was shortened by 3 bases and J by 3 bases, with 20 bases between the two germline ends. This CDR3 is 17 amino acids long. From germline, CDR1 is KGHSH and CDR2 LQKENI. The CDR3 nucleotides are TGTGCCAGCTCACCGACGACCGGGAGAGAGATTGACTATGGCTACACCTTC. Protein product: CASSPTTGREIDYGYTF.